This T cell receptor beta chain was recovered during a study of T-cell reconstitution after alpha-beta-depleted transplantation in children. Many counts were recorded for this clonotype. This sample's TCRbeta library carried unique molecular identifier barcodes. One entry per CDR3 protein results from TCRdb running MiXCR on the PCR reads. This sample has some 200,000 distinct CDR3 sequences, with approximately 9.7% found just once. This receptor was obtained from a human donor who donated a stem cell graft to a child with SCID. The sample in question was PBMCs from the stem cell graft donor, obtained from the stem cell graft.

CDR3 in amino acids: CSAVEGQGLNTEAFF. CDR3 in DNA: TGCAGTGCTGTAGAGGGACAGGGATTGAACACTGAAGCTTTCTTT. This chain joins TRBV20-1 and TRBJ1-1, with 9 positions matching TRBD1. This CDR3 has 15 residues. V shed 5 bases, J shed 0 bases, and the junction held 7 bases outside the gene matches. Germline V gives CDR1 DFQATT, CDR2 SNEGSKA (reference sequence).